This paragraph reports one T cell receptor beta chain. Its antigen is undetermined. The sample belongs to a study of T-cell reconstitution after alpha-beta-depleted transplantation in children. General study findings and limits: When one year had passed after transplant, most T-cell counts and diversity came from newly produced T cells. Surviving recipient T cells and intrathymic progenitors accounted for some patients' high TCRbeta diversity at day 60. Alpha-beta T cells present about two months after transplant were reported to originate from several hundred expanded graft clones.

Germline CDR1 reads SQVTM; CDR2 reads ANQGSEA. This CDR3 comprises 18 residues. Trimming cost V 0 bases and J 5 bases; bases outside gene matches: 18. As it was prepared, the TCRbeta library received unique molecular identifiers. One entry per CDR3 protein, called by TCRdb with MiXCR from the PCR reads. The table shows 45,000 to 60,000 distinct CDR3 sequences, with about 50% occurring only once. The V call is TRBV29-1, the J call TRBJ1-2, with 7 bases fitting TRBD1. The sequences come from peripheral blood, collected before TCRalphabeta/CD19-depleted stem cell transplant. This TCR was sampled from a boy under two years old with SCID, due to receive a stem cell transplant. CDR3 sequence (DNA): TGCAGCGTTGAAGATAGACAGGGAGGGCTTACGGGCAATTATGGCTACACCTTC. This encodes CSVEDRQGGLTGNYGYTF. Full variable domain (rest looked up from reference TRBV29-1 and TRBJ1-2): SAVISQKPSRDICQRGTSLTIQCQVDSQVTMMFWYRQQPGQSLTLIATANQGSEATYESGFVIDKFPISRPNLTFSTLTVSNMSPEDSSIYLCSVEDRQGGLTGNYGYTFGSGTRLTVV.